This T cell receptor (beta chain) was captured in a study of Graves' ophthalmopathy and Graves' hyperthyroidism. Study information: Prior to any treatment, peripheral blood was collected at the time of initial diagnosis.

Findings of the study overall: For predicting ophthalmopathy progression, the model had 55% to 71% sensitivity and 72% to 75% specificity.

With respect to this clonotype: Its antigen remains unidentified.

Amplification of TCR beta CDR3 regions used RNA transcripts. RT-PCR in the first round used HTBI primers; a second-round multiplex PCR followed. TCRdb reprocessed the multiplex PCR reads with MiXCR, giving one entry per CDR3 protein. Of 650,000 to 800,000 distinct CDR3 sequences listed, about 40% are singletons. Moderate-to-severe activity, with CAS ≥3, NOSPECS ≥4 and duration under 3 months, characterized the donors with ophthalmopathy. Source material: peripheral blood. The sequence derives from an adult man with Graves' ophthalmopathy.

CDR3 nucleotide sequence: TGTGCCAGCAGTGGGGTATACAGGGCGGGCACCGGGGAGCTGTTTTTT. It specifies CASSGVYRAGTGELFF. V and J are TRBV12-3 or TRBV12-4 and TRBJ2-2; a weak D match, TRBD1 (6 bases). The CDR3 totals 16 residues. V was clipped by 5 bases and J by 4 bases, with 17 bases between them.